These 22 T cell receptor beta chains were all obtained from the same sample, sequenced in a study of regulatory T cells in long-lasting Graves disease. Documented time point: newly diagnosed GD, antithyroid drugs for less than 3 months. Scientists built the TCR library using RNA that was extracted from PBMCs. Investigators prepared the TCR beta libraries by applying iRepertoire HTBI primers and Arm-PCR of CDR3 regions. Using its own MiXCR run on the multiplex PCR reads, TCRdb lists one record per CDR3 protein. The sample holds some 410,000 distinct CDR3 sequences; around 17% are singletons and the top ten take approximately 12%. These data were also filed under a second study, of T cells in Graves' hyperthyroidism and ophthalmopathy.

The material was peripheral blood mononuclear cells (PBMCs), obtained at new diagnosis, from a patient treated with antithyroid drugs. These receptors came from a woman in her thirties with Graves disease.

The chain links TRBV29-1 to TRBJ2-3; 12 nucleotides align to TRBD2. V trimming: 4 bases; J trimming: 6 bases; junction bases outside the gene matches: 8. Germline CDR1 SQVTM, CDR2 ANQGSEA. The CDR3 is made up of 15 amino acids. CDR3 sequence: CSVATSGGFRDTQYF. In DNA, the CDR3 is TGCAGCGTTGCGACTAGCGGGGGATTTCGGGATACGCAGTATTTT.

A remark on this clonotype: A much larger clone sits a single nucleotide away, making a read error possible. The J gene is TRBJ2-1, the V gene TRBV20-1; D possibly corresponds to TRBD1 (6 bases). Germline V gene lookup returns CDR1 DFQATT and CDR2 SNEGSKA (reference sequence). Trimming cost V 0 bases and J 10 bases, with 16 bases left between them. CDR3 length: 14 amino acids. DNA for the CDR3: TGCAGTGCTAGAGATGGAACAGGGTCTTACGAGCAGTTCTTC. Its protein product is CSARDGTGSYEQFF.

This clonotype was recorded at least ten times. The chain has TRBV28 and TRBJ2-7; 7 nucleotides align to TRBD1. CDR1 is MDHEN, CDR2 SYDVKM, per germline. The CDR3 spans 14 residues. The V and J ends lost 6 bases and 0 bases, in that order; junction bases with no gene match: 5. CDR3 loop: CASSLGTASYEQYF. CDR3 bases: TGTGCCAGCAGCTTGGGGACAGCCTCCTACGAGCAGTACTTC.

Turning to this clonotype: This could be a read error, since a much larger clone is one nucleotide away. This rearrangement joins TRBV20-1 to TRBJ2-2; D perhaps matches TRBD2 (5 bases). The CDR3 consists of 14 residues. Germline V lookup: CDR1 DFQATT, CDR2 SNEGSKA (reference sequence). The CDR3 nucleotides read TGCAGTGCTAGGCTGACATGGAACACCGGGGATCTGTTTTTT. Amino acids: CSARLTWNTGDLFF.

The CDR3 coding sequence is TGCGCCAGCAGCTTGGTAGGACAGTACAATGAGCAGTTCTTC. Translation: CASSLVGQYNEQFF. V and J are TRBV5-1 and TRBJ2-1; D is perhaps TRBD1 (6 bases). Per germline, CDR1 SGHRS and CDR2 YFSETQ. CDR3 length: 14 amino acids. Between the trimmed V and J ends, which lost 0 bases and 4 bases, there was a span of 8 bases.

This clonotype was seen many times. This chain uses TRBV5-5 with TRBJ2-7; perhaps TRBD1 as D (6 bases). Trimming cost V 4 bases and J 5 bases, with 19 bases left between them. This CDR3 has 15 residues. Germline V gives CDR1 SGHKS, CDR2 YYEKEE (reference sequence). The CDR3 nucleotides read TGTGCCAGCAGCGGGGGCAGACCCTATTACAACGAGCAGTACTTC. Amino acid sequence: CASSGGRPYYNEQYF. Complete variable domain (other parts from reference TRBV5-5 and TRBJ2-7): DAGVTQSPTHLIKTRGQQVTLRCSPISGHKSVSWYQQVLGQGPQFIFQYYEKEERGRGNFPDRFSARQFPNYSSELNVNALLLGDSALYLCASSGGRPYYNEQYFGPGTRLTVT.

The chain joins TRBV29-1 to TRBJ2-2; no reliable D call. The germline V and J ends were trimmed by 0 bases and 3 bases, with 5 bases remaining between them. The CDR3 is 13 amino acids. Germline V gene sequence: CDR1 SQVTM, CDR2 ANQGSEA. CDR3 nucleotides: TGCAGCGTTGAAGAGGTGGACACCGGGGAGCTGTTTTTT. It yields the protein CSVEEVDTGELFF.

The rearrangement uses TRBV7-9 and TRBJ2-5, with 11 positions matching TRBD2. J was trimmed by 1 base and V by 6 bases; bases with no gene match: 4. Germline assignment: CDR1 SEHNR and CDR2 FQNEAQ (reference sequence). The CDR3 has 15 amino acids. The CDR3 spells CASRGTSGSQETQYF. The CDR3 nucleotides are TGTGCCAGCAGGGGGACTAGCGGAAGCCAAGAGACCCAGTACTTC.

The genes are TRBV7-9 and TRBJ2-7; D gene ambiguous. The CDR3 totals 13 residues. V was shortened by 5 bases and J by 2 bases, with 10 bases between the two germline ends. Germline CDR1 SEHNR, CDR2 FQNEAQ (reference sequence). The CDR3 region is CASSRTEPYEQYF. CDR3 sequence (DNA): TGTGCCAGCAGCCGCACGGAGCCCTACGAGCAGTACTTC.

The sample holds many counts of this clonotype. The chain combines TRBV11-2 with TRBJ1-1, with D maybe TRBD1 (6 bases). This CDR3 comprises 12 residues. Germline lookup yields CDR1 SGHAT and CDR2 FQNNGV. V lost 3 bases and J lost 5, with 7 bases in between. The CDR3 bases are TGTGCCAGCAGCTTCAGGGGAACTGAAGCTTTCTTT. This sequence encodes CASSFRGTEAFF.

This chain links TRBV20-1 with TRBJ1-1; 9 bases are shared with TRBD1. The CDR3 totals 15 residues. V shed 8 bases, J shed 4 bases, and the junction held 14 bases outside the gene matches. Germline CDR1 is DFQATT and CDR2 is SNEGSKA (reference sequence). The DNA of the CDR3 is TGCAGTTTGAAAGCCGGGACAGGGATCGGCACTGAAGCTTTCTTT. Amino acids: CSLKAGTGIGTEAFF.

There are many counts of this clonotype. The chain couples TRBV14 to TRBJ1-1; 8 bases map to TRBD1. Trimming cost V 0 bases and J 1 base; bases outside gene matches: 13. Germline CDR1 reads SGHDN; CDR2 reads FVKESK. The CDR3 is made up of 19 amino acids. CDR3 amino acids: CASSQDEVRTGRSNTEAFF. The CDR3 region has the DNA TGTGCCAGCAGCCAAGATGAAGTTAGGACAGGGCGCTCGAACACTGAAGCTTTCTTT.

This chain joins TRBV10-3 and TRBJ1-1; D not certain. The V end lost 4 bases, the J end lost 4 bases, and 10 bases lay between the germline ends. CDR1 is ENHRY, CDR2 SYGVKD, per germline. This CDR3 is built from 13 residues. The CDR3 loop reads CAISAPEFTEAFF. Written as DNA, the CDR3 is TGTGCCATCAGTGCTCCGGAATTCACTGAAGCTTTCTTT.

This clonotype was observed a handful of times. As DNA, the CDR3 is TGCAGTGCCCGAAAACCGGGACTAGCGGGAGGGTCAAGGGCAGATACGCAGTATTTT. This sequence encodes CSARKPGLAGGSRADTQYF. V usage is TRBV20-1 and J usage is TRBJ2-3, with TRBD2 identical over 16 bases. There are 19 residues in the CDR3. V lost 6 bases and J lost 4; bases outside the gene matches: 16. Germline V gene data show CDR1 as DFQATT and CDR2 as SNEGSKA (reference sequence).

This chain links TRBV13 with TRBJ2-1; TRBD2 matches at 13 bases. The junction had 9 bases not matched to a gene; V was cut back by 5 bases and J by 8 bases. The germline CDR1 and CDR2 sequences are PRHDT and FYEKMQ (reference sequence). CDR3 length equals 16 residues. CDR3 sequence (DNA): TGTGCCAGCAGCCCGCCCGGGACTAGCGGGATCGATGAGCAGTTCTTC. This sequence encodes CASSPPGTSGIDEQFF.

Turning to this clonotype: A much larger clone differs from this one at a single base, so this may be a read error. The CDR3 end shows no conserved phenylalanine or tryptophan, and so a read error is likely. The V call is TRBV6-2 or TRBV6-3, the J call TRBJ2-7, with a tentative D call TRBD1 (6 bases). V lost 5 bases to trimming and J lost 0 bases, with 11 bases between them. Looked up from germline, CDR1 is MNHEY and CDR2 is SVGEGT. CDR3 size: 14 residues. The CDR3 loop reads CASSRDKVSYEQYL. Here the CDR3 DNA reads TGTGCCAGCAGTAGGGACAAGGTCTCCTACGAGCAGTACCTC.

This clonotype was counted ten times or more. The chain uses TRBV7-8 and TRBJ2-1, with D perhaps TRBD2 (6 bases). Germline CDR1 is SGHVS and CDR2 is FQNEAQ. The ends were cut back, 1 base at V and 5 bases at J, with 18 bases in the middle. The CDR3 is 17 residues long. The CDR3 DNA is TGTGCCAGCAGCTTAGGACGAGGCGGGACCTCAAACAATGAGCAGTTCTTC. Translation: CASSLGRGGTSNNEQFF.

This clonotype showed up many times. The chain uses TRBV18 and TRBJ1-1, with a weak D call TRBD1 (5 bases). The V end lost 4 bases, the J end lost 5 bases, and 11 bases lay between the germline ends. CDR3 length: 13 amino acids. CDR1 is KGHSH and CDR2 is LQKENI in the germline V gene. CDR3 in DNA: TGTGCCAGCTCACTCGGGGGGGAAACTGAAGCTTTCTTT. Its translation is CASSLGGETEAFF.

This clonotype occurred many times. The chain combines TRBV5-1 with TRBJ2-3, with 10 bases that match TRBD1. CDR3 length: 15 amino acids. The germline gives CDR1 SGHRS, CDR2 YFSETQ. V lost 4 bases to trimming and J lost 5 bases; unmatched junction nucleotides: 7. CDR3 sequence reads: CASSRRQGARDTQYF. CDR3 DNA: TGCGCCAGCAGCCGACGACAGGGGGCGAGAGATACGCAGTATTTT.

This clonotype has ten or more counts. The rearrangement links TRBV20-1 to TRBJ1-2; D remains unclear. Per the germline V gene, CDR1 is DFQATT and CDR2 is SNEGSKA (reference sequence). This CDR3 spans 14 amino acids. V lost 3 bases to trimming and J lost 2 bases, with 13 bases between them. This CDR3 is CSASGNLVNYGYTF. The CDR3 DNA follows: TGCAGTGCTAGTGGGAACCTGGTGAACTATGGCTACACCTTC.

This clonotype has only a few counts. V is TRBV5-5 and J is TRBJ1-1; tentative D call: TRBD1 (6 bases). The CDR3 covers 15 residues. Germline V lookup: CDR1 SGHKS, CDR2 YYEKEE (reference sequence). Trimming took 4 bases from V and 3 from J, leaving 16 bases between them. The CDR3 protein is CASSPVQGWDTEAFF. CDR3 DNA sequence: TGTGCCAGCAGCCCGGTACAGGGTTGGGACACTGAAGCTTTCTTT.

The sample holds many counts of this clonotype. The chain joins TRBV11-2 to TRBJ1-4; D is undetermined. This CDR3 is built from 14 residues. Trimming shortened V by 1 base and J by 8 bases, and 11 bases separated the two germline ends. Looked up from germline, CDR1 is SGHAT and CDR2 is FQNNGV. CDR3 coding DNA: TGTGCCAGCAGCTTAGGGCAGACCAACGAAAAACTGTTTTTT. This codes for CASSLGQTNEKLFF.